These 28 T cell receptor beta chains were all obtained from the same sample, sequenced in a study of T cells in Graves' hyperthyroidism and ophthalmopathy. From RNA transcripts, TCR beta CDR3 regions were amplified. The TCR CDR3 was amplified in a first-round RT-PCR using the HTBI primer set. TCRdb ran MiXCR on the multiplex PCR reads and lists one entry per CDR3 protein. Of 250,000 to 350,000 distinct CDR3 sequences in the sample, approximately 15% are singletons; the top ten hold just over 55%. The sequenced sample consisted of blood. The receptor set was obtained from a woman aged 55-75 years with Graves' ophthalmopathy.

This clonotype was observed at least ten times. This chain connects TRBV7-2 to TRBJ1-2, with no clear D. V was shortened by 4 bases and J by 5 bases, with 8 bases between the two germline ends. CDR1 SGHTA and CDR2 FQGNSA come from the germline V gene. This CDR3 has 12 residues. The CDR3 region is CASSWAAYGYTF. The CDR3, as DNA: TGTGCCAGCAGCTGGGCAGCGTATGGCTACACCTTC.

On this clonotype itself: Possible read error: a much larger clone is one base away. The CDR3 nucleotides read TGCAGTGCTAGAGGGACAGACTACAAGCAGTACTTC. Translation gives CSARGTDYKQYF. The chain joins TRBV20-1 to TRBJ2-7; perhaps TRBD1 as D (6 bases). CDR3 length: 12 residues. Germline V gives CDR1 DFQATT, CDR2 SNEGSKA (reference sequence).

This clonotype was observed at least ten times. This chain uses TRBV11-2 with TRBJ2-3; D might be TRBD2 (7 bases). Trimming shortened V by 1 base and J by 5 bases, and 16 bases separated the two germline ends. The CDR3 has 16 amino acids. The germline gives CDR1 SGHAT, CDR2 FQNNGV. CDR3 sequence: CASSLVSRGAKDTQYF. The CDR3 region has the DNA TGTGCCAGCAGCTTAGTATCTCGGGGGGCCAAAGATACGCAGTATTTT.

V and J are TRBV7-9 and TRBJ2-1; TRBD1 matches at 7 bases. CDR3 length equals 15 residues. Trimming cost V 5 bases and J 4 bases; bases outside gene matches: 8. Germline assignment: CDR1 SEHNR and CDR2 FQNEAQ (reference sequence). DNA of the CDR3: TGTGCCAGCAGCCCGCCCGAGGGACAGTACAATGAGCAGTTCTTC. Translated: CASSPPEGQYNEQFF.

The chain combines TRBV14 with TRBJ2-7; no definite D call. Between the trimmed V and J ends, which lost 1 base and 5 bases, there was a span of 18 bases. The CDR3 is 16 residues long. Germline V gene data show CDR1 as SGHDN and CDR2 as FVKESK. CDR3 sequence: CASSQVGVAVKNEQYF. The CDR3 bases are TGTGCCAGCAGCCAAGTTGGTGTAGCAGTGAAGAACGAGCAGTACTTC.

The CDR3 reads CASSLELGSHLSEQFF. The DNA of the CDR3 is TGTGCCAGCAGCTTGGAATTGGGCAGCCATCTCAGTGAGCAGTTCTTC. V gene TRBV5-5 combines with J gene TRBJ2-1; D remains unclear. V dropped 0 bases and J dropped 9 bases, with 19 bases sitting between them. This CDR3 comprises 16 residues. Germline V gives CDR1 SGHKS, CDR2 YYEKEE (reference sequence).

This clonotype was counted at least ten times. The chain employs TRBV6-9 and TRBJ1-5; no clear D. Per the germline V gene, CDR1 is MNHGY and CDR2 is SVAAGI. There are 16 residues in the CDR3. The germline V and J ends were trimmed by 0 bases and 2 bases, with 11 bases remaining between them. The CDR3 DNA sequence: TGTGCCAGCAGTTATTCGAGTCAGGCGGGCAATCAGCCCCAGCATTTT. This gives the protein CASSYSSQAGNQPQHF.

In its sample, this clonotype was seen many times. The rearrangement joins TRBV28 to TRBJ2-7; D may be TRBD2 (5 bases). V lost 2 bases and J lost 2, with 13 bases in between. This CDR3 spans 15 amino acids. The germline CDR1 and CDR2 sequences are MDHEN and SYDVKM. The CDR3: CASSLTSTGAYEQYF. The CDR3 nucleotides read TGTGCCAGCAGTTTAACATCTACCGGGGCCTACGAGCAGTACTTC.

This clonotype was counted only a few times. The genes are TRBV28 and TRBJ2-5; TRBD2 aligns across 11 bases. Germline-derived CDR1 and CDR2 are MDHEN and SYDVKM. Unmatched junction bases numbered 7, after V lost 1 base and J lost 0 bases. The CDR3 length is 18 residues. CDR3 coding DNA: TGTGCCAGCAGTTTATTTCGACTAGCGGGGTTCCACCAAGAGACCCAGTACTTC. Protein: CASSLFRLAGFHQETQYF.

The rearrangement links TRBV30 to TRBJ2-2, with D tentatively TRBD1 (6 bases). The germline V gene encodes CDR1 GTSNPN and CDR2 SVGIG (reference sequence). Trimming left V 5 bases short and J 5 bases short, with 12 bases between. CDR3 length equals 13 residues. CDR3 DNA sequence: TGTGCCTGGCAACCTCAGGGGACCGGGGAGCTGTTTTTT. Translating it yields CAWQPQGTGELFF.

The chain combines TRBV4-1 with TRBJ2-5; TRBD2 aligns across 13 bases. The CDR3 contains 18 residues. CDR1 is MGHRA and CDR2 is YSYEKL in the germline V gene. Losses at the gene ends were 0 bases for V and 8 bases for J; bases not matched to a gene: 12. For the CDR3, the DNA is TGCGCCAGCAGCCAAGATTCGGGACTAGCGGGGCAAAGAGTCACCCAGTACTTC. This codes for CASSQDSGLAGQRVTQYF.

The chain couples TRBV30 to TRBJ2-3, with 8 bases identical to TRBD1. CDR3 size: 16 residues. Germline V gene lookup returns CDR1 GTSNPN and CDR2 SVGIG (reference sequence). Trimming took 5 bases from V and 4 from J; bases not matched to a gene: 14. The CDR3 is CAWATPRGRWADTQYF. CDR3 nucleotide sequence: TGTGCCTGGGCGACACCCAGGGGGCGCTGGGCAGATACGCAGTATTTT.

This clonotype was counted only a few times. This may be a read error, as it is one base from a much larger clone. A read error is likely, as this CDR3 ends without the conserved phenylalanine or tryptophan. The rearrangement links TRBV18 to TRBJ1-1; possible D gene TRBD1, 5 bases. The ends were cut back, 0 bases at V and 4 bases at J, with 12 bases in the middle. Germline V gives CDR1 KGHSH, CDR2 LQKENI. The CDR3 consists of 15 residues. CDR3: CASSPPERGVTEAFL. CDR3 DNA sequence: TGTGCCAGCTCACCACCGGAACGGGGCGTCACTGAAGCTTTCCTT.

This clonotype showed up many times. CDR3 in DNA: TGTGCCAGCTCACCACCGGCAGGGGGCGAGCAGTACTTC. It yields the protein CASSPPAGGEQYF. The chain links TRBV18 to TRBJ2-7; 7 bases agree with TRBD1. V shed 0 bases and J 6 bases; nucleotides not matched to a gene: 2. Germline CDR1 KGHSH, CDR2 LQKENI. The CDR3 is made up of 13 amino acids. The full variable domain, with the rest looked up from reference TRBV18 and TRBJ2-7, is NAGVMQNPRHLVRRRGQEARLRCSPMKGHSHVYWYRQLPEEGLKFMVYLQKENIIDESGMPKERFSAEFPKEGPSILRIQQVVRGDSAAYFCASSPPAGGEQYFGPGTRLTVT.

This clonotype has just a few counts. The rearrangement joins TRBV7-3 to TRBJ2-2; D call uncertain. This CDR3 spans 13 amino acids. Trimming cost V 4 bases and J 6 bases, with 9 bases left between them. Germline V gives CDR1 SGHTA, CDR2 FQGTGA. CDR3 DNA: TGTGCCAGCAGCTCTACAGCGTCCGGGGAGCTGTTTTTT. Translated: CASSSTASGELFF. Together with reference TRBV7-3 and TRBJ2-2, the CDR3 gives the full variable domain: GAGVSQTPSNKVTEKGKYVELRCDPISGHTALYWYRQSLGQGPEFLIYFQGTGAADDSGLPNDRFFAVRPEGSVSTLKIQRTERGDSAVYLCASSSTASGELFFGEGSRLTVL.

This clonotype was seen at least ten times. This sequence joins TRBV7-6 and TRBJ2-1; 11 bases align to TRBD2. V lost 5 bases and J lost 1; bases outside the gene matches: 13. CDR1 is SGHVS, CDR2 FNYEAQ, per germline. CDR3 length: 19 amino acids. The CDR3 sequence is CASSTTSGSILGSYNEQFF. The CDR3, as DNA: TGTGCCAGCAGCACTACTAGCGGGAGTATTTTGGGGTCCTACAATGAGCAGTTCTTC.

This chain's CDR3 is CSASQNSGANVLTF. The CDR3 region has the DNA TGCAGTGCTTCTCAGAATTCTGGGGCCAACGTCCTGACTTTC. The chain links TRBV20-1 to TRBJ2-6; D not certain. This CDR3 is built from 14 residues. Looked up from germline, CDR1 is DFQATT and CDR2 is SNEGSKA (reference sequence). Trimming left V 5 bases short and J 1 base short, with 9 bases between.

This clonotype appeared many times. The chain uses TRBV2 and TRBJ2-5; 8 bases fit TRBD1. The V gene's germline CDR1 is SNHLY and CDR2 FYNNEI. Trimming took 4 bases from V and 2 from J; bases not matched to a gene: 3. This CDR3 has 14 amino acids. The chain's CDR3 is CASSVQGGQETQYF. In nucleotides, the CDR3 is TGTGCCAGCAGTGTACAGGGGGGACAAGAGACCCAGTACTTC.

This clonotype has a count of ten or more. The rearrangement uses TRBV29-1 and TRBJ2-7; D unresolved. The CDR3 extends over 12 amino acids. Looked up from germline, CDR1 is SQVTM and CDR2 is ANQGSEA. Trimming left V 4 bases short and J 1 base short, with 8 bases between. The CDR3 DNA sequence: TGCAGCGTTGCAGGATTATCCTACGAGCAGTACTTC. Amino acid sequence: CSVAGLSYEQYF.

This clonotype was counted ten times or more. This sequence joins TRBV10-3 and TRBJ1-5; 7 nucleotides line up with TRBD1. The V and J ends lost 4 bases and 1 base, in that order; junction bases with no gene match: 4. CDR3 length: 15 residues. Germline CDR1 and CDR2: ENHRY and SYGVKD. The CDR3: CAISADRASNQPQHF. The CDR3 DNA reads TGTGCCATCAGTGCCGACAGGGCAAGCAATCAGCCCCAGCATTTT.

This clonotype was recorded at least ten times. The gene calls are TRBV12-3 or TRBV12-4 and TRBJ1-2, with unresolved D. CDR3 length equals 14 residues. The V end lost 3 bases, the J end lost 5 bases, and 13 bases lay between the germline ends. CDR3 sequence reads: CASSFGRQGYGYTF. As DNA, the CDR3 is TGTGCCAGCAGTTTCGGCAGACAAGGGTATGGCTACACCTTC.

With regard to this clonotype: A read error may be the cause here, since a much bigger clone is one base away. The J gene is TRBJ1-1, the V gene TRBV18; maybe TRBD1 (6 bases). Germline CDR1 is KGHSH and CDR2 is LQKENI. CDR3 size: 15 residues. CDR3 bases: TGTGCCAGCTCCCATAGTATGGGGGGCTTCACTGGAGCTTTCTTT. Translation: CASSHSMGGFTGAFF.

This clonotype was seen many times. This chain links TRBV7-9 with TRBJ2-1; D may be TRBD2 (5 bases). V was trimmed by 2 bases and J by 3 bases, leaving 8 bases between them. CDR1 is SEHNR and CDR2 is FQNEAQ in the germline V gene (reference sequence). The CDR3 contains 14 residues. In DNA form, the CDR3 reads TGTGCCAGCAGCTTATTACTAGTCTACAATGAGCAGTTCTTC. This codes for CASSLLLVYNEQFF.

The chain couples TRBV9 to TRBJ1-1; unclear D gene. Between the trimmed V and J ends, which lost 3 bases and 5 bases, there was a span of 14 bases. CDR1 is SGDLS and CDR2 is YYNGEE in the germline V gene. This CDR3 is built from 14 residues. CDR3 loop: CASSGRRAGTEAFF. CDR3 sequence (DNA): TGTGCCAGCAGCGGAAGACGAGCTGGAACTGAAGCTTTCTTT. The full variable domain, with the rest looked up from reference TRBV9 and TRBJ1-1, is DSGVTQTPKHLITATGQRVTLRCSPRSGDLSVYWYQQSLDQGLQFLIQYYNGEERAKGNILERFSAQQFPDLHSELNLSSLELGDSALYFCASSGRRAGTEAFFGQGTRLTVV.

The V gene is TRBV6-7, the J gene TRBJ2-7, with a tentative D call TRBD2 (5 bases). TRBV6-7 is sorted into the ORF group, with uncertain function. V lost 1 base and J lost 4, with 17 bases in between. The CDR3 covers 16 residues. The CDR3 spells CASSYWLGVWEYEQYF. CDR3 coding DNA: TGTGCCAGCAGTTACTGGCTGGGCGTTTGGGAGTACGAGCAGTACTTC.

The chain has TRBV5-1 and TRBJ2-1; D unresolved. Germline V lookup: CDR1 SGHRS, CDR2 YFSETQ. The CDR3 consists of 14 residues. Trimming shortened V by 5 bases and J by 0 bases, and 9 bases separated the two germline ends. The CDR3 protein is CASRYTASYNEQFF. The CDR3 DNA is TGCGCCAGCAGATATACGGCCTCCTACAATGAGCAGTTCTTC.

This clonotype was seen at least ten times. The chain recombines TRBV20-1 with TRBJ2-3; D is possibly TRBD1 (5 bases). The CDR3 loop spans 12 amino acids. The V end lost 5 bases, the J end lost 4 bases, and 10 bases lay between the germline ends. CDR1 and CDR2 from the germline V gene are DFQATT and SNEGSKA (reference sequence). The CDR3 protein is CSALGVADTQYF. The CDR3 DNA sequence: TGCAGTGCTCTAGGGGTCGCAGATACGCAGTATTTT.

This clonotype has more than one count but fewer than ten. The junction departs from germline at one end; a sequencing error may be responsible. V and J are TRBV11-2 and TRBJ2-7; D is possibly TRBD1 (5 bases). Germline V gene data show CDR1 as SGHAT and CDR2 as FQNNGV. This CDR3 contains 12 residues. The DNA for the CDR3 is TGTGCCGGCAGCTCCCAGGGTGGCGAGCAGTACTTC. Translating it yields CAGSSQGGEQYF.